This T cell receptor beta chain was identified in a study of T cell clonality in common variable immunodeficiency (dated by TCRdb to the mid-2010s). Summary of the overall study and its limitations: Differences among patients in the CVID cohort limited the correlations between repertoire features and clinical complications. CVID TCRbeta sequences were reported to have fewer deletions and N-nucleotide insertions and to lack highly modified clones with 13 or more V deletions. Healthy controls shared more TCRbeta clones with each other than CVID subjects shared among themselves (p < 0.0001). Compared with healthy controls, CVID subjects showed increased TCRbeta clonality (t-test p = 0.018), a feature most characteristic of about a third of subjects. Even though DNA input was the same, control samples had an average of around 75,000 unique sequences each, compared with 25,000 to 35,000 in CVID samples. According to the authors, figuring out what caused the increased clonality in CVID would require sequencing the repertoires of T cell subpopulations.

This clone was seen ten or more times. What antigen it recognizes has not been identified. Read coverage stops 3 residues before the CDR3 terminus; the germline J gene supplies the remainder. After removal of 4 bases from V and 1 base from J, the junction retains 6 bases not matched to a gene. The CDR3 spans 16 residues, from the cysteine through the phenylalanine. Sequencing covers 39 bases of the CDR3, shown here with the frame starting at base 1. For sequencing input, CVID and control samples contributed equivalent amounts of genomic DNA. For every sample, a 60 bp segment covering the rearranged TCRbeta CDR3 region was amplified and then sequenced. The immunoSEQ assay, a bias-corrected multiplex PCR combined with high-throughput sequencing, was used to amplify TCRbeta. The study's own analysis went as follows. Every unique nucleotide sequence was considered a clone and was annotated with V, D and J genes, copy number and frequency. Sequences were labeled productive if in frame, and non-productive if out of frame or containing stop codons. As previously described, Shannon's entropy was used to calculate clonality. The predicted amino acid sequences of productive clones were used to derive mean CDR3 Kyte-Doolittle hydropathy. The R hclust function was used to hierarchically cluster scaled V gene usage with Manhattan distance and complete linkage. Sharing of clones by CDR3 amino acid sequence was evaluated by resampling 12 repertoires per group over 100 rounds. The repertoires were screened for some 70 published EBV-specific TCRbeta sequences and approximately 240 published CMV-specific TCRbeta sequences. After two CVID samples that produced fewer than 10,000 sequences were dropped from the analysis, some 40 CVID repertoires remained. Imported from immuneACCESS, the table was reduced by TCRdb to in-frame sequences with V and J called. These copies leave out some clones; in studies compared against another copy, an unresolved V gene accounts for under half, and the cause of the remainder is not known. D and trimming come from the DNA, and the V and J calls and clone size come from that table. The table shows about 5,300 clones here, with no singletons. In total, the top ten clones hold 14% of the sample.

Diagnosis of CVID followed standard criteria, namely serum IgG, IgA and/or IgM below the normal range together with specific antibody deficiency. There were 40 to 45 subjects in the CVID group (roughly 30 male and 15 or so female), ranging in age from about 9 to 65 years, with a mean age of 40. Both CVID patients and healthy controls were predominantly of Caucasian heritage. At the time of study participation, every CVID subject had been on replacement immunoglobulin therapy for at least one year. At blood collection, none of the CVID subjects was ill or on immunomodulatory or immunosuppressive medication. Heparinized peripheral whole blood samples of about 5 to 8 ml were collected from each donor. Genomic DNA from adults with common variable immune deficiency (CVID) and from healthy adult controls was the source for sequencing TCRbeta CDR3 repertoires. Diluted blood was density-centrifuged over Hypaque 1077 or Ficoll-Paque to isolate peripheral blood mononuclear cells. Genomic DNA was obtained from unsorted mononuclear cells through either Qiagen column purification or a centrifugation-based method.

The chain is assembled from TRBV12-3 or TRBV12-4 and TRBJ2-2, with 7 central nucleotides matching TRBD2. This receptor was obtained from a human donor with common variable immunodeficiency. The sample was peripheral blood mononuclear cells. This receptor has the CDR3 CASSSRLAGNTGELFF. The DNA read from the CDR3 is TGTGCCAGCAGTTCAAGACTAGCAGGGAACACCGGGGAG.